The 14 T cell receptor beta chains reported below all come from one sample, sequenced in a study of graft-versus-host responses after intestinal transplantation. Intraepithelial lymphocytes and lamina propria lymphocytes were released through processing of graft tissue. Libraries were prepared by immunoSEQ multiplex PCR; TCRdb keeps only in-frame clonotypes and omits some of them. The sample has just under 30,000 clones; over 60% are singletons. Sequences were derived from ileum tissue, sampled 98 days after intestinal transplantation. Every receptor here comes from a human patient who received an intestinal transplant, so some T cells may come from the graft donor.

This clone was observed once. The chain uses TRBV5-1 and TRBJ2-5, with D perhaps matching TRBD2 (5 bases). Germline V CDR1 and CDR2: SGHRS, YFSETQ. The CDR3 is made up of 12 amino acids. The ends were cut back, 6 bases at V and 5 bases at J, with 11 bases in the middle. The CDR3 DNA sequence: TGCGCCAGCACGTTCACGGGGGAGACCCAGTACTTC. This gives the protein CASTFTGETQYF.

V and J are TRBV5-4 and TRBJ2-2; 9 bases match TRBD1. The ends lost 2 bases at V and 3 bases at J; junction bases unmatched: 5. In germline, CDR1 is SGHNT, CDR2 YYREEE (reference sequence). The CDR3 totals 16 residues. CDR3: CASSLGDRVYTGELFF. The CDR3 nucleotides read TGTGCCAGCAGCTTAGGGGACAGGGTTTACACCGGGGAGCTGTTTTTT.

The gene calls are TRBV4-1 and TRBJ1-1; D ambiguous. The V gene's germline CDR1 is MGHRA and CDR2 YSYEKL. V lost 1 base and J 3 bases, leaving 18 bases between the germline ends. This CDR3 has 17 residues. Written as DNA, the CDR3 is TGCGCCAGCAGCCAAGCCTTGTTTCAAGTTGGGGACACTGAAGCTTTCTTT. Translated, it gives CASSQALFQVGDTEAFF.

The rearrangement links TRBV10-3 to TRBJ1-1, with TRBD1 matching 9 bases. Germline CDR1 and CDR2: ENHRY and SYGVKD. Germline trimming cut 5 bases from V and 3 bases from J; bases unmatched to any gene: 1. This CDR3 is 13 amino acids long. The DNA of the CDR3 is TGTGCCATCAGTTGGACAGGGGACACTGAAGCTTTCTTT. Protein product: CAISWTGDTEAFF.

V and J are TRBV5-4 and TRBJ2-1; 7 nucleotides match TRBD1. V shed 3 bases, J shed 8 bases, and the junction held 11 bases outside the gene matches. This CDR3 region has 15 residues. CDR1 is SGHNT, CDR2 YYREEE, per germline (reference sequence). The CDR3: CASSSPNRQGDEQFF. The CDR3, as DNA: TGTGCCAGCAGCTCGCCGAATCGACAGGGCGATGAGCAGTTCTTC.

V usage is TRBV28 and J usage is TRBJ1-2; weak D call: TRBD1 (5 bases). The CDR3 covers 13 residues. V lost 1 base and J 11 bases, leaving 14 bases between the germline ends. Germline CDR1 reads MDHEN; CDR2 reads SYDVKM. Written as DNA, the CDR3 is TGTGCCAGCAGTTTATCCCAGGGCTTGAGGTACACCTTC. This sequence encodes CASSLSQGLRYTF.

The chain recombines TRBV7-7 with TRBJ2-1; D remains unclear. Per germline, CDR1 SSHAT and CDR2 FNYEAQ (reference sequence). This CDR3 region has 17 residues. V was shortened by 2 bases and J by 4 bases, with 18 bases between the two germline ends. The CDR3 protein is CASSLSGSRTLYNEQFF. CDR3 DNA sequence: TGTGCCAGCAGCTTAAGTGGGTCGCGTACCTTATACAATGAGCAGTTCTTC.

Concerning this clone itself: Mismatch with germline at one junction end may stem from a read error. The chain couples TRBV7-9 to TRBJ2-7; D ambiguous. CDR1 is SEHNR and CDR2 is FQNEAQ in the germline V gene (reference sequence). The CDR3 has 15 amino acids. This CDR3 reads CASILDVYLPGERYF. The CDR3 DNA sequence: TGTGCCAGCATCTTAGACGTATACCTACCCGGTGAGCGGTACTTC.

The genes are TRBV2 and TRBJ1-6; perhaps TRBD1 as D (5 bases). This CDR3 region has 13 residues. Per germline, CDR1 SNHLY and CDR2 FYNNEI. V dropped 6 bases and J dropped 7 bases, with 10 bases sitting between them. The CDR3 is CASSGQGNSPLHF. The CDR3, as DNA: TGTGCCAGCAGCGGGCAGGGAAATTCACCCCTCCACTTT.

V usage is TRBV30 and J usage is TRBJ2-5; D ambiguous. Per germline, CDR1 GTSNPN and CDR2 SVGIG (reference sequence). CDR3 length: 11 residues. Trimming took 8 bases from V and 5 from J, leaving 12 bases between them. The DNA for the CDR3 is TGTGCCGGGAAACACGGGGAGACCCAGTACTTC. Protein sequence: CAGKHGETQYF.

The J gene is TRBJ2-5, the V gene TRBV2, with 10 bases matching TRBD1. V lost 6 bases and J lost 0; bases outside the gene matches: 1. The CDR3 loop spans 14 amino acids. In germline, CDR1 is SNHLY, CDR2 FYNNEI. For the CDR3, the DNA is TGTGCCAGCAGGACAGGGGGCAACCAAGAGACCCAGTACTTC. Encoded protein: CASRTGGNQETQYF.

The chain joins TRBV19 to TRBJ1-4; D gene ambiguous. CDR1 LNHDA and CDR2 SQIVND come from the germline V gene (reference sequence). The V gene lost 8 bases and the J gene lost 8 bases, with 21 bases spanning the gap. The CDR3 is 15 amino acids. This CDR3 reads CASAPLTFEREKLFF. CDR3 nucleotides: TGTGCCAGTGCCCCCCTGACCTTCGAAAGGGAAAAACTGTTTTTT.

The chain combines TRBV10-1 with TRBJ2-7, with D perhaps TRBD1 (6 bases). The CDR3 contains 11 residues. CDR1 and CDR2 (germline): WNHNN, SYGVQD (reference sequence). V dropped 8 bases and J dropped 5 bases, with 10 bases sitting between them. The CDR3 DNA reads TGCGCCAGCGGGACATTCAACGAGCAGTACTTC. This encodes CASGTFNEQYF.

The chain is built from TRBV15 and TRBJ2-3; D is undetermined. Germline CDR1 is LNHNV and CDR2 is YYDKDF (reference sequence). CDR3 length equals 17 residues. With 5 bases removed from V and 6 bases from J, the gap between germline ends came to 24 bases. As DNA, the CDR3 is TGTGCCACCAGCTTCCGGCTCCCCACCGGGTTGAGGGATACGCAGTATTTT. Amino acid sequence: CATSFRLPTGLRDTQYF.